This T cell receptor (beta chain) appears in the sequencing data of a study of blood T cells in healthy people across ages. Trimming cost V 1 base and J 5 bases, with 11 bases left between them. The CDR3 is 14 amino acids. Germline loops: CDR1 SGHDT, CDR2 YYEEEE. This clonotype was seen at least ten times. Its antigen is not known. It was with a sample-barcoded 5' primer and a J-beta primer mix that a second PCR of roughly 7 to 12 cycles was run. TCRdb itself ran the 5' RACE reads through MiXCR, one entry per CDR3 protein. The table has roughly 2 million distinct CDR3 sequences, roughly 50% seen once. Study results and limitations: Naive CD4+ cell counts and diversity both ran higher in long-lived than in aged donors. Diversity was estimated from one million T cells, and these estimates were considered underestimates.

The TCR sequence derives from a woman aged 40 to 50 in good health. The V gene is TRBV5-6, the J gene TRBJ2-3, with D tentatively TRBD2 (5 bases). The sample comprised blood. CDR3 region: CASSLWGEGDTQYF. CDR3 in DNA: TGTGCCAGCAGCTTGTGGGGTGAGGGAGATACGCAGTATTTT. Full variable domain (missing parts from reference TRBV5-6 and TRBJ2-3): DAGVTQSPTHLIKTRGQQVTLRCSPKSGHDTVSWYQQALGQGPQFIFQYYEEEERQRGNFPDRFSGHQFPNYSSELNVNALLLGDSALYLCASSLWGEGDTQYFGPGTRLTVL.